This is a list of T cell receptor beta chains from one sample in a study of OX40 agonist ivuxolimab in advanced cancers. Method: immunoSEQ multiplex PCR; TCRdb's copy keeps in-frame clones and lacks some. The sample consists of around 140,000 clones, 75% to 95% of them appearing once. The input for sequencing was CD4+ or CD8+ T cells sorted from blood, taken in a trial of the OX40 agonist ivuxolimab. The origin of the receptors is an adult with an advanced solid tumor such as melanoma, head and neck, liver or kidney cancer. CDR3s include the opening cysteine and the closing phenylalanine or tryptophan. The D gene is left open where the match is weak. Size is omitted from some rows. Given values are once, few, many or a class for expanded clones.

v_gene: TRBV10-3; d_gene: TRBD2; abundance: NA; j_gene: TRBJ2-2; CDR3aa: CAIRFGLAGANTGELFF; CDR3nt: TGTGCCATCAGATTCGGACTAGCGGGAGCCAACACCGGGGAGCTGTTTTTT
v_gene: TRBV19; d_gene: TRBD1; abundance: NA; j_gene: TRBJ1-1; CDR3aa: CASSTAGTGKPEAFF; CDR3nt: TGTGCCAGTAGTACTGCCGGGACAGGGAAACCTGAAGCTTTCTTT
v_gene: TRBV5-4; d_gene: NA; abundance: NA; j_gene: TRBJ2-1; CDR3aa: CASSLLRLHTYNEQFF; CDR3nt: TGTGCCAGCAGCTTGTTGCGCTTACACACCTACAATGAGCAGTTCTTC
v_gene: TRBV14; d_gene: NA; abundance: NA; j_gene: TRBJ2-7; CDR3aa: CASSQERRGEQYF; CDR3nt: TGTGCCAGCAGCCAAGAGCGTAGAGGCGAGCAGTACTTC
v_gene: TRBV27; d_gene: TRBD1; abundance: NA; j_gene: TRBJ2-1; CDR3aa: CASSSGQGKWNEQFF; CDR3nt: TGTGCCAGCTCATCGGGACAGGGGAAATGGAATGAGCAGTTCTTC
v_gene: TRBV11-1; d_gene: TRBD1; abundance: NA; j_gene: TRBJ2-7; CDR3aa: CASSPVPGQGVLVAYF; CDR3nt: TGTGCCAGCAGCCCGGTTCCGGGACAGGGTGTCCTGGTAGCGTACTTC
v_gene: TRBV6-6; d_gene: TRBD1; abundance: NA; j_gene: TRBJ1-4; CDR3aa: CASSYSSGQGNEKLFF; CDR3nt: TGTGCCAGCAGTTACTCCTCCGGACAGGGGAATGAAAAACTGTTTTTT
v_gene: TRBV7-2; d_gene: TRBD1; abundance: once; j_gene: TRBJ2-7; CDR3aa: CASSRTGTAHEQYF; CDR3nt: TGTGCCAGCAGCCGGACAGGGACTGCCCACGAGCAGTACTTC
v_gene: TRBV7-3; d_gene: TRBD2; abundance: NA; j_gene: TRBJ2-3; CDR3aa: CASSLREATDTQYF; CDR3nt: TGTGCCAGCAGCCTCCGGGAGGCCACAGATACGCAGTATTTT
v_gene: TRBV19; d_gene: NA; abundance: NA; j_gene: TRBJ1-6; CDR3aa: CASSQEGLGDSPLHF; CDR3nt: TGTGCCAGTAGTCAAGAAGGCCTCGGAGATTCACCCCTCCACTTT
v_gene: TRBV10-1; d_gene: NA; abundance: NA; j_gene: TRBJ1-1; CDR3aa: CASCEVRGTEAFF; CDR3nt: TGCGCCAGCTGCGAGGTTCGAGGCACTGAAGCTTTCTTT
v_gene: TRBV4-1; d_gene: NA; abundance: NA; j_gene: TRBJ1-3; CDR3aa: CASSQDGGGTGNTIYF; CDR3nt: TGCGCCAGCAGCCAAGATGGCGGGGGAACTGGAAACACCATATATTTT
v_gene: TRBV5-4; d_gene: NA; abundance: NA; j_gene: TRBJ1-1; CDR3aa: CASSLKLEMNTEAFF; CDR3nt: TGTGCCAGCAGCTTGAAACTGGAGATGAACACTGAAGCTTTCTTT
v_gene: TRBV5-1; d_gene: TRBD1; abundance: NA; j_gene: TRBJ2-3; CDR3aa: CASSLAPGTGGALSIDTQYF; CDR3nt: TGCGCCAGCAGCTTGGCCCCCGGGACAGGGGGCGCTTTGAGTATCGATACGCAGTATTTT
v_gene: TRBV9; d_gene: NA; abundance: NA; j_gene: TRBJ2-1; CDR3aa: CASSVGQDEQFF; CDR3nt: TGTGCCAGCAGCGTAGGTCAGGATGAGCAGTTCTTC
v_gene: TRBV27; d_gene: NA; abundance: NA; j_gene: TRBJ1-3; CDR3aa: CASSLYLHSGNTIYF; CDR3nt: TGTGCCAGCAGTTTATACCTTCACTCTGGAAACACCATATATTTT
v_gene: TRBV6-5; d_gene: NA; abundance: NA; j_gene: TRBJ2-2; CDR3aa: CASSYSGTSTGELFF; CDR3nt: TGTGCCAGCAGTTACTCGGGGACTTCCACCGGGGAGCTGTTTTTT
v_gene: TRBV14; d_gene: NA; abundance: NA; j_gene: TRBJ1-1; CDR3aa: CASSQGKLGTENTEAFF; CDR3nt: TGTGCCAGCAGCCAAGGAAAGCTCGGGACGGAGAACACTGAAGCTTTCTTT
v_gene: TRBV10-3; d_gene: NA; abundance: NA; j_gene: TRBJ2-5; CDR3aa: CAISAGAQETQYF; CDR3nt: TGTGCCATCAGTGCAGGGGCGCAAGAGACCCAGTACTTC
v_gene: TRBV5-1; d_gene: NA; abundance: NA; j_gene: TRBJ1-2; CDR3aa: CASSLEGDGYTF; CDR3nt: TGCGCCAGCAGCTTGGAGGGCGATGGCTACACCTTC
v_gene: TRBV11-2; d_gene: NA; abundance: NA; j_gene: TRBJ2-5; CDR3aa: CASRGPGGQETQYF; CDR3nt: TGTGCCAGCAGGGGCCCCGGAGGGCAAGAGACCCAGTACTTC
v_gene: TRBV19; d_gene: TRBD2; abundance: NA; j_gene: TRBJ2-7; CDR3aa: CASSIGTSGYEQYF; CDR3nt: TGTGCCAGTAGTATCGGGACTAGCGGCTACGAGCAGTACTTC
v_gene: TRBV6-5; d_gene: TRBD1; abundance: NA; j_gene: TRBJ2-7; CDR3aa: CASSYSDRVGEQYF; CDR3nt: TGTGCCAGCAGTTACTCGGACAGGGTCGGGGAGCAGTACTTC
v_gene: TRBV15; d_gene: TRBD1; abundance: NA; j_gene: TRBJ2-5; CDR3aa: CATSLGGMGQETQYF; CDR3nt: TGTGCCACCAGCCTAGGGGGCATGGGCCAAGAGACCCAGTACTTC
v_gene: TRBV7-2; d_gene: TRBD1; abundance: NA; j_gene: TRBJ1-4; CDR3aa: CASSWGQGRGEKLFF; CDR3nt: TGTGCCAGCAGCTGGGGACAGGGTAGGGGCGAAAAACTGTTTTTT
v_gene: TRBV19; d_gene: TRBD1; abundance: NA; j_gene: TRBJ2-5; CDR3aa: CASSKTGAQETQYF; CDR3nt: TGTGCCAGTAGTAAGACAGGGGCCCAAGAGACCCAGTACTTC
v_gene: TRBV6-6; d_gene: TRBD1; abundance: NA; j_gene: TRBJ2-5; CDR3aa: CASSYSTGETQYF; CDR3nt: TGTGCCAGCAGTTACTCGACAGGGGAGACCCAGTACTTC
v_gene: TRBV5-4; d_gene: TRBD1; abundance: NA; j_gene: TRBJ2-2; CDR3aa: CASSPPGQGLGAGELFF; CDR3nt: TGTGCCAGCAGCCCCCCAGGACAGGGCCTAGGGGCCGGGGAGCTGTTTTTT
v_gene: TRBV7-3; d_gene: TRBD1; abundance: NA; j_gene: TRBJ1-2; CDR3aa: CASSFGQGAGGYTF; CDR3nt: TGTGCCAGCAGCTTCGGACAGGGGGCTGGGGGCTACACCTTC
v_gene: TRBV5-4; d_gene: TRBD1; abundance: NA; j_gene: TRBJ2-7; CDR3aa: CASSQDRGKAYEQYF; CDR3nt: TGTGCCAGCAGCCAAGACAGGGGGAAAGCCTACGAGCAGTACTTC
v_gene: TRBV5-1; d_gene: TRBD2; abundance: NA; j_gene: TRBJ2-1; CDR3aa: CASSQGLAGYNEQFF; CDR3nt: TGCGCCAGCAGCCAGGGACTAGCGGGCTACAATGAGCAGTTCTTC
v_gene: TRBV7-2; d_gene: NA; abundance: NA; j_gene: TRBJ2-5; CDR3aa: CASSLFGREETQYF; CDR3nt: TGTGCCAGCAGCTTATTCGGACGGGAAGAGACCCAGTACTTC
v_gene: TRBV15; d_gene: NA; abundance: NA; j_gene: TRBJ2-5; CDR3aa: CATSRTMDRGETQYF; CDR3nt: TGTGCCACCAGCAGGACCATGGACCGCGGGGAGACCCAGTACTTC
v_gene: TRBV27; d_gene: TRBD2; abundance: NA; j_gene: TRBJ2-1; CDR3aa: CASSAGLAGGNEQFF; CDR3nt: TGTGCCAGCAGTGCGGGACTAGCGGGAGGAAATGAGCAGTTCTTC
v_gene: TRBV11-2; d_gene: NA; abundance: NA; j_gene: TRBJ2-7; CDR3aa: CASSFLGRSYEQYF; CDR3nt: TGTGCCAGCAGCTTTCTAGGACGCTCCTACGAGCAGTACTTC
v_gene: TRBV19; d_gene: TRBD1; abundance: NA; j_gene: TRBJ1-1; CDR3aa: CASSTISGTANTEAFF; CDR3nt: TGTGCCAGTAGTACCATCTCCGGGACAGCCAACACTGAAGCTTTCTTT
v_gene: TRBV6-5; d_gene: NA; abundance: NA; j_gene: TRBJ2-1; CDR3aa: CASSYSGDEQFF; CDR3nt: TGTGCCAGCAGTTACTCAGGCGATGAGCAGTTCTTC